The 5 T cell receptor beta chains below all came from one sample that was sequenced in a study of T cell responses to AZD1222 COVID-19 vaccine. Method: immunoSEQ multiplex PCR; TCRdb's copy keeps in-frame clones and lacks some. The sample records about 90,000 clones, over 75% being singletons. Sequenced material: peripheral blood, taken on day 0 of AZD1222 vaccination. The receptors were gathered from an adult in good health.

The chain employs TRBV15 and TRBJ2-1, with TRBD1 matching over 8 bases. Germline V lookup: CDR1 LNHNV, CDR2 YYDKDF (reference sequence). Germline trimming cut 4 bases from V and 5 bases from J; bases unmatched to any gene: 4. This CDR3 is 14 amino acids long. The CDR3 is CATSIDRGHNEQFF. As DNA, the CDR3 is TGTGCCACCAGCATTGACAGGGGCCACAATGAGCAGTTCTTC.

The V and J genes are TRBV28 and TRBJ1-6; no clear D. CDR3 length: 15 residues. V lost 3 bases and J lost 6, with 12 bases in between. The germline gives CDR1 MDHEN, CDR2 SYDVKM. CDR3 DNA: TGTGCCAGCAGTTTCGGGTTTAGAAGTAATTCACCCCTCCACTTT. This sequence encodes CASSFGFRSNSPLHF.

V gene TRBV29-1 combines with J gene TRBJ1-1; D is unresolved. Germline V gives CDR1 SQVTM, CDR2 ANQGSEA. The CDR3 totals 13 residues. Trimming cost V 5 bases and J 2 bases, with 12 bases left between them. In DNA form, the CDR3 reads TGCAGCGTTTCCGGCGCCTTCAACACTGAAGCTTTCTTT. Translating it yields CSVSGAFNTEAFF.

DNA for the CDR3: TGTGCCAGCAGTGAAGCAGGGGCTGGAAACACCATATATTTT. It codes for CASSEAGAGNTIYF. The V gene is TRBV6-1, the J gene TRBJ1-3; D is possibly TRBD1 (5 bases). Germline-derived CDR1 and CDR2 are MNHNS and SASEGT. V gave up 0 bases and J gave up 2 bases, with 5 bases separating them. CDR3 size: 14 residues.

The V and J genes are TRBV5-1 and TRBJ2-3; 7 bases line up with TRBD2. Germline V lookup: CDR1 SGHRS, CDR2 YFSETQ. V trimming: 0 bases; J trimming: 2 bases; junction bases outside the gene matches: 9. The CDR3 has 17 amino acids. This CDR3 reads CASSLDLASGDTDTQYF. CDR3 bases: TGCGCCAGCAGCTTGGACTTGGCTAGCGGAGACACAGATACGCAGTATTTT.